These T cell receptor beta chains were read from a single sample in a study of OX40 agonist ivuxolimab in advanced cancers. Sequenced by immunoSEQ multiplex PCR; TCRdb stores in-frame clones only, minus some. The table has about 36,000 clones, approximately 90% seen once. The sequences come from CD4+ or CD8+ T cells sorted from blood, collected in a trial of the OX40 agonist ivuxolimab. The receptors stem from an adult with an advanced solid tumor such as melanoma, head and neck, liver or kidney cancer. The CDR3 runs from the conserved cysteine through the conserved F or W. D genes are given only for firm matches. Size is omitted from some rows. Given values are once, few, many or a class for expanded clones.

cdr3_nt	cdr3_aa	clone_size	v_call	j_call	d_call
TGCGCCAGCAGCCGGGGCGGCCTGAGCTCTGGGGCCAACGTCCTGACTTTC	CASSRGGLSSGANVLTF	.	TRBV5-1	TRBJ2-6	.
TGCAGCGCCAGGACTAGCGGACTCTACGAGCAGTACTTC	CSARTSGLYEQYF	.	TRBV29-1	TRBJ2-7	TRBD2
TGTGCCAGCAGCTTAAGACAGGGCGAGCAGTACTTC	CASSLRQGEQYF	few	TRBV9	TRBJ2-7	TRBD1
TGTGCCAGCAGTGAACGGGTCGGCGAAAAACTGTTTTTT	CASSERVGEKLFF	.	TRBV6-1	TRBJ1-4	.
TGTGCCAGCAGTTCCAGGAACACTGAAGCTTTCTTT	CASSSRNTEAFF	.	TRBV28	TRBJ1-1	.
TGTGCCTGGCGGGAAGCGGCGGCCGGGGAGCTGTTTTTT	CAWREAAAGELFF	.	TRBV30	TRBJ2-2	.
TGTGCCAGCAGCCTCGGACTAGCGGGTGCCTACAATGAGCAGTTCTTC	CASSLGLAGAYNEQFF	.	TRBV14	TRBJ2-1	TRBD2
TGTGCCAGTACCCGGACAGGGTGGGTGAATCAGCCCCAGCATTTT	CASTRTGWVNQPQHF	.	TRBV19	TRBJ1-5	TRBD1
TGCGCCAGCAGCATGGGTGGGCCCAGCTCCTACGAGCAGTACTTC	CASSMGGPSSYEQYF	.	TRBV5-1	TRBJ2-7	.
TGTGCCAGCAGTCCACACTATCCTGCAACTAATGAAAAACTGTTTTTT	CASSPHYPATNEKLFF	.	TRBV25-1	TRBJ1-4	.
TGTGCCAGCTCACCAACGACAGGGCAAGTGGAGACCCAGTACTTC	CASSPTTGQVETQYF	.	TRBV18	TRBJ2-5	TRBD1
TGTGCCAGCAGCCCAAGCATGAGCACTGAAGCTTTCTTT	CASSPSMSTEAFF	.	TRBV7-2	TRBJ1-1	.
TGTGCCAGCAGCTTGGCAGGGGGCGGACCCCTCCGATATGGCTACACCTTC	CASSLAGGGPLRYGYTF	.	TRBV5-4	TRBJ1-2	TRBD1
TGTGCCAGCAGTGACTCGAGAAGGCGCACTGAAGCTTTCTTT	CASSDSRRRTEAFF	.	TRBV6-4	TRBJ1-1	.
TGTGCCAGCTCACCACCGATGGAGCGCACAGATACGCAGTATTTT	CASSPPMERTDTQYF	.	TRBV18	TRBJ2-3	.
TGTGCCAGCAGTTTATTGCGACAAAGCAATCAGCCCCAGCATTTT	CASSLLRQSNQPQHF	.	TRBV27	TRBJ1-5	.
TGTGCCAGCAGTTACTCACAGAGGGATAGGAACAATGAGCAGTTCTTC	CASSYSQRDRNNEQFF	.	TRBV6-5	TRBJ2-1	.
TGTGCCAGCAGCTTCGGGGTAGCGGGACATCGGGAGCAGTACTTC	CASSFGVAGHREQYF	.	TRBV13	TRBJ2-7	TRBD2
TGTGCCAGCAGTCAAACTGTAGTAGGGGGCCGGACAGATACGCAGTATTTT	CASSQTVVGGRTDTQYF	.	TRBV13	TRBJ2-3	TRBD1
TGTGCCAGCTCACCAAGACAGGGGTCGACTGAAGCTTTCTTT	CASSPRQGSTEAFF	.	TRBV18	TRBJ1-1	TRBD1
TGTGCCAGCAGCCCTAAGGGTCCTGGGGCCAACGTCCTGACTTTC	CASSPKGPGANVLTF	.	TRBV27	TRBJ2-6	.
TGTGCCAGCACCCTTAGAGGGAACACTGAAGCTTTCTTT	CASTLRGNTEAFF	.	TRBV11-2	TRBJ1-1	.
TGTGCCAGCAGCTTAGCGTCCCCGCTAGGGGGAGAGACCCAGTACTTC	CASSLASPLGGETQYF	.	TRBV7-9	TRBJ2-5	.
TGTGCCAGCAGCCGAGACGGCGGGAGCGCCGCGGAGACCCAGTACTTC	CASSRDGGSAAETQYF	.	TRBV11-1	TRBJ2-5	TRBD2
TGTGCCAGTAGTATAGCCAGGCGGCCTGGAAACACCATATATTTT	CASSIARRPGNTIYF	once	TRBV19	TRBJ1-3	.
TGCGCCAGCAGCCGCTCGGGTGGGTACAATGAGCAGTTCTTC	CASSRSGGYNEQFF	.	TRBV5-1	TRBJ2-1	.
TGTGCCAGCAGGGCACGTGGGGGCGTTGGGAACACTGAAGCTTTCTTT	CASRARGGVGNTEAFF	once	TRBV7-9	TRBJ1-1	.
TGTGCCAGTAGTATAGACGGGGGGTGGGCTAGCGGGAGCATGAACACCGGGGAGCTGTTTTTT	CASSIDGGWASGSMNTGELFF	.	TRBV19	TRBJ2-2	TRBD2
TGTGCCAGTAGTCCGTTAACGATGGGGGAGACCCAGTACTTC	CASSPLTMGETQYF	.	TRBV19	TRBJ2-5	.
TGTGCCAGCAGCTTAAGGCCCGGGGGCCTGACAGATACGCAGTATTTT	CASSLRPGGLTDTQYF	few	TRBV7-3	TRBJ2-3	.
TGTGCCAGCAGTTTTTACCCCTGGACAGAACACTATGGCTACACCTTC	CASSFYPWTEHYGYTF	.	TRBV28	TRBJ1-2	.
TGTGCCAGTAGTGCCGGGACTAGCGGTTACAATGAGCAGTTCTTC	CASSAGTSGYNEQFF	.	TRBV19	TRBJ2-1	TRBD2
TGTGCCTGGAGTGTTATAGGGGGTCGGCGCTACACCTTC	CAWSVIGGRRYTF	.	TRBV30	TRBJ1-2	.
TGTGCCAGCAGTCTGACTAGAACAGATACGCAGTATTTT	CASSLTRTDTQYF	.	TRBV6-4	TRBJ2-3	.
TGTGCCAGCAGTGATCAGGCCTCTGGGGCCAACGTCCTGACTTTC	CASSDQASGANVLTF	.	TRBV6-1	TRBJ2-6	.
TGCGCCAGCAGCCAAGTGTTCAGGGGAAGGTACATAGTCAATTCACCCCTCCACTTT	CASSQVFRGRYIVNSPLHF	.	TRBV4-1	TRBJ1-6	.